What follows is one T cell receptor beta chain and its context. Participants reported their clinical history, and cohort assignment relied on those reports. Profiling relied on immunoSEQ multiplex PCR, and the TCRdb table lists in-frame clones only, not all of them. The sample carries roughly 220,000 clones, about 87% recorded once. This entry comes from a study of blood T cell repertoires in COVID-19. Study details: Samples taken during acute and convalescent COVID-19 were collected in the United States, Italy and Spain.

The source of this sequence is a woman between 25 and 40 years old who had recovered from COVID-19. The sequenced sample consisted of PBMCs or T cells enriched from blood (not recorded which).

The CDR3 region has the DNA TGTGCCAGCAGCCAAGATGGCGGGGCGGGGGATGAGCAGTTCTTC. It yields the protein CASSQDGGAGDEQFF. The chain combines TRBV4-2 with TRBJ2-1, with TRBD2 identical over 7 bases. The CDR3 has 15 residues. J was trimmed by 8 bases and V by 0 bases; bases with no gene match: 7. Germline V gene lookup returns CDR1 LGHNA and CDR2 YNFKEQ.